The 25 T cell receptor beta chains below were found in one sample sequenced in a study of cytomegalovirus exposure and HLA in healthy donors. The PCR ran on 60 Vbeta and 13 Jbeta primers. The method was immunoSEQ multiplex PCR; TCRdb's version includes in-frame clones alone and lacks a portion of them. The repertoire has approximately 220,000 clones, roughly 84% of them found once; the top ten carry approximately 1.4%. Sequenced sample: PBMCs. The receptors were sampled from a girl aged 5-17 years in good health and CMV-seronegative.

The chain couples TRBV2 to TRBJ2-7; TRBD1 is a possible D gene (5 bases). CDR1 is SNHLY and CDR2 is FYNNEI in the germline V gene. This CDR3 comprises 14 residues. V lost 4 bases and J lost 1, with 11 bases in between. As DNA, the CDR3 is TGTGCCAGCAGTGGTAAGGACAATTCCTACGAGCAGTACTTC. As protein: CASSGKDNSYEQYF.

V gene TRBV6-6 combines with J gene TRBJ1-1, with D maybe TRBD1 (6 bases). The V and J ends lost 7 bases and 6 bases respectively, with 15 bases between them. The germline V gene encodes CDR1 MNHNY and CDR2 SVGAGI (reference sequence). The CDR3 covers 13 residues. The CDR3, as DNA: TGTGCCAGCAAGGGGGTTGCTGGCGCTGAAGCTTTCTTT. Translating it yields CASKGVAGAEAFF.

The CDR3 DNA is TGTGCCAGCAGTTTATGGGCAGGGAATGGCTACACCTTC. Translation gives CASSLWAGNGYTF. The J gene is TRBJ1-2, the V gene TRBV28; D might be TRBD1 (5 bases). Germline V gene data show CDR1 as MDHEN and CDR2 as SYDVKM. Trimming removed 0 bases at V and 6 bases at J, with 8 bases between. The CDR3 contains 13 residues.

This clone was observed a single time. The rearrangement joins TRBV4-2 to TRBJ1-3; a possible D gene is TRBD1 (5 bases). Germline CDR1 reads LGHNA; CDR2 reads YNFKEQ. V lost 5 bases and J lost 0, with 11 bases in between. The CDR3 covers 15 residues. The CDR3 loop is CASSATGGSGNTIYF. DNA of the CDR3: TGTGCCAGCAGCGCGACGGGGGGCTCTGGAAACACCATATATTTT.

The chain has TRBV5-6 and TRBJ2-1, with D uncertain. V gave up 2 bases and J gave up 7 bases, with 7 bases separating them. CDR3 length equals 12 residues. From germline, CDR1 is SGHDT and CDR2 YYEEEE. CDR3 DNA: TGTGCCAGCAGCTTCTCCCAGAATGAGCAGTTCTTC. It codes for CASSFSQNEQFF.

The rearrangement links TRBV5-6 to TRBJ1-2; 7 bases fit TRBD1. Germline loops: CDR1 SGHDT, CDR2 YYEEEE. The length of the CDR3 is 12 residues. The V gene end was trimmed by 2 bases and the J gene end by 8 bases; junction bases not matched to a gene: 3. CDR3 nucleotide sequence: TGTGCCAGCAGCTTAGGGGGCCAGGGCTACACCTTC. It codes for CASSLGGQGYTF.

The rearrangement links TRBV30 to TRBJ1-5; possible D gene TRBD1, 6 bases. V lost 4 bases to trimming and J lost 3 bases, with 16 bases between them. This CDR3 has 15 amino acids. In germline, CDR1 is GTSNPN, CDR2 SVGIG (reference sequence). The DNA of the CDR3 is TGTGCCTGGAAAGCGACAGGTGGATTCAATCAGCCCCAGCATTTT. Protein: CAWKATGGFNQPQHF.

V usage is TRBV7-9 and J usage is TRBJ1-1; no firm D call. Germline V gene data show CDR1 as SEHNR and CDR2 as FQNEAQ (reference sequence). This CDR3 region has 14 residues. Trimming stripped 1 base from V and 1 base from J, with 7 bases between. CDR3 nucleotide sequence: TGTGCCAGCAGCTTAGTATTCAGGAACACTGAAGCTTTCTTT. This translates into CASSLVFRNTEAFF.

J is TRBJ2-5 and V is TRBV11-2; D is unresolved. V was cut by 4 bases and J by 2 bases, with 5 bases left in between. The CDR3 loop spans 12 amino acids. Germline-derived CDR1 and CDR2 are SGHAT and FQNNGV. As DNA, the CDR3 is TGTGCCAGCAGCTCTCTACAAGAGACCCAGTACTTC. Translated: CASSSLQETQYF. Full variable domain (missing parts from reference TRBV11-2 and TRBJ2-5): EAGVAQSPRYKIIEKRQSVAFWCNPISGHATLYWYQQILGQGPKLLIQFQNNGVVDDSQLPKDRFSAERLKGVDSTLKIQPAKLEDSAVYLCASSSLQETQYFGPGTRLLVL.

At least ten counts were recorded for this clone. V usage is TRBV6-1 and J usage is TRBJ2-1, with 11 bases lining up with TRBD2. The germline V gene has CDR1 MNHNS and CDR2 SASEGT. Trimming took 3 bases from V and 6 from J; bases not matched to a gene: 4. The CDR3 runs to 15 residues. CDR3 nucleotides: TGTGCCAGCAGTGATTTTAGCGGGGGGGCCAATGAGCAGTTCTTC. Translating gives CASSDFSGGANEQFF.

The chain joins TRBV20-1 to TRBJ2-7; D remains ambiguous. The CDR3 runs to 11 residues. From germline, CDR1 is DFQATT and CDR2 SNEGSKA (reference sequence). V was pared by 3 bases and J by 4 bases, with 7 bases between. This CDR3 is CSARSRYEQYF. DNA for the CDR3: TGCAGTGCTAGGTCCCGTTACGAGCAGTACTTC.

CDR3 loop: CASSSEGDWQPQHF. As DNA, the CDR3 is TGTGCCAGCAGTTCCGAGGGGGATTGGCAGCCCCAGCATTTT. This sequence joins TRBV28 and TRBJ1-5; a weak D match, TRBD1 (6 bases). Trimming cost V 4 bases and J 7 bases, with 14 bases left between them. This CDR3 has 14 residues. CDR1 is MDHEN, CDR2 SYDVKM, per germline.

This chain connects TRBV4-2 to TRBJ1-3; the D is unclear. The germline CDR1 and CDR2 sequences are LGHNA and YNFKEQ. There are 16 residues in the CDR3. Trimming removed 0 bases at V and 5 bases at J, with 14 bases between. CDR3 bases: TGTGCCAGCAGCCAAGACGTCCGGGGAGGCCGAAACACCATATATTTT. Translating it yields CASSQDVRGGRNTIYF.

This clone was observed a single time. The chain combines TRBV6-5 with TRBJ2-3; a weak D match, TRBD1 (6 bases). V was clipped by 4 bases and J by 5 bases, with 13 bases between them. Germline CDR1 and CDR2: MNHEY and SVGAGI. This CDR3 spans 14 amino acids. The CDR3 loop is CASSSQGTGDTQYF. The DNA for the CDR3 is TGTGCCAGCAGTTCCCAGGGGACGGGAGATACGCAGTATTTT.

This chain uses TRBV2 with TRBJ1-2; a possible D gene is TRBD1 (6 bases). The V end lost 5 bases, the J end lost 5 bases, and 15 bases lay between the germline ends. Germline CDR1 SNHLY, CDR2 FYNNEI. The CDR3 has 14 amino acids. This CDR3 is CASSSGTLSYGYTF. In DNA form, the CDR3 reads TGTGCCAGCAGTTCCGGGACACTAAGTTATGGCTACACCTTC.

The rearrangement joins TRBV2 to TRBJ2-1, with D unresolved. The germline CDR1 and CDR2 sequences are SNHLY and FYNNEI. Trimming took 3 bases from V and 10 from J, leaving 7 bases between them. This CDR3 comprises 11 residues. The CDR3 region is CASSDYQEQFF. The CDR3 coding sequence is TGTGCCAGCAGTGATTACCAGGAGCAGTTCTTC.

This chain connects TRBV25-1 to TRBJ1-2; a weak D match, TRBD1 (6 bases). This CDR3 region has 16 residues. Germline V gene lookup returns CDR1 MGHDK and CDR2 SYGVNS. V lost 1 base to trimming and J lost 6 bases, with 18 bases between them. CDR3 amino acids: CASSESLRGGIHGYTF. Here the CDR3 DNA reads TGTGCCAGCAGTGAATCCCTTAGGGGGGGGATCCATGGCTACACCTTC.

This chain joins TRBV6-1 and TRBJ1-5; D perhaps matches TRBD1 (6 bases). Deletions cut 3 bases from V and 4 bases from J, with 19 bases between. Germline loops: CDR1 MNHNS, CDR2 SASEGT. The CDR3 covers 17 residues. The CDR3, as DNA: TGTGCCAGCAGTGAGGATCCTACAGGGCGGTGGAATCAGCCCCAGCATTTT. It codes for CASSEDPTGRWNQPQHF.

This rearrangement joins TRBV28 to TRBJ2-5, with 7 positions matching TRBD1. The CDR3 has 13 residues. After removal of 5 bases from V and 5 bases from J, the junction contained 5 bases not matched to a gene. Germline lookup yields CDR1 MDHEN and CDR2 SYDVKM. CDR3 sequence reads: CASSRQGRETQYF. The CDR3 DNA sequence: TGTGCCAGCAGTCGACAGGGTAGGGAGACCCAGTACTTC.

CDR3 residues: CASTVQDTQYF. CDR3 bases: TGTGCCAGCACAGTCCAAGATACGCAGTATTTT. V is TRBV2 and J is TRBJ2-3; unclear D gene. The CDR3 contains 11 residues. The germline CDR1 and CDR2 sequences are SNHLY and FYNNEI. The V and J ends lost 7 bases and 5 bases respectively, with 7 bases between them.

This rearrangement joins TRBV6-5 to TRBJ2-3; D possibly corresponds to TRBD1 (5 bases). The CDR3 contains 13 residues. Germline-derived CDR1 and CDR2 are MNHEY and SVGAGI. The germline V and J ends were trimmed by 8 bases and 0 bases, with 9 bases remaining between them. The CDR3 region has the DNA TGTGCCAGCGGCAGGGCAAGCACAGATACGCAGTATTTT. Protein product: CASGRASTDTQYF.

The chain is built from TRBV29-1 and TRBJ2-1, with 12 bases matching TRBD2. The germline CDR1 and CDR2 sequences are SQVTM and ANQGSEA. Losses at the gene ends were 6 bases for V and 0 bases for J; bases not matched to a gene: 6. This CDR3 is built from 16 residues. The CDR3 reads CSVVSSGRASYNEQFF. The CDR3 DNA follows: TGCAGCGTAGTCTCTAGCGGGAGGGCCTCCTACAATGAGCAGTTCTTC.

The chain's CDR3 is CASSELAGSTDTQYF. For the CDR3, the DNA is TGTGCCAGCAGCGAACTAGCGGGAAGCACAGATACGCAGTATTTT. The rearrangement uses TRBV6-5 and TRBJ2-3, with TRBD2 identical over 10 bases. The CDR3 has 15 residues. Per germline, CDR1 MNHEY and CDR2 SVGAGI. V lost 6 bases and J lost 0; bases outside the gene matches: 3.

Only one count was recorded for this clone. The V gene is TRBV6-1, the J gene TRBJ1-3; TRBD1 matches 7 bases. CDR1 and CDR2 from the germline V gene are MNHNS and SASEGT. The CDR3 contains 15 residues. V lost 7 bases and J lost 4; bases outside the gene matches: 10. In DNA form, the CDR3 reads TGTGCCAGCACCCTTAGTGGACAGGCCGGAAACACCATATATTTT. It specifies CASTLSGQAGNTIYF.

The chain combines TRBV27 with TRBJ1-4; no reliable D call. The length of the CDR3 is 12 residues. Germline CDR1 is MNHEY and CDR2 is SMNVEV (reference sequence). Trimming took off 2 bases at V and 7 bases at J, with 5 bases between the two ends. The CDR3 DNA reads as TGTGCCAGCAGTTTACCGGGTGAAAAACTGTTTTTT. It is translated as CASSLPGEKLFF. Variable domain in full (rest from reference TRBV27 and TRBJ1-4): EAQVTQNPRYLITVTGKKLTVTCSQNMNHEYMSWYRQDPGLGLRQIYYSMNVEVTDKGDVPEGYKVSRKEKRNFPLILESPSPNQTSLYFCASSLPGEKLFFGSGTQLSVL.